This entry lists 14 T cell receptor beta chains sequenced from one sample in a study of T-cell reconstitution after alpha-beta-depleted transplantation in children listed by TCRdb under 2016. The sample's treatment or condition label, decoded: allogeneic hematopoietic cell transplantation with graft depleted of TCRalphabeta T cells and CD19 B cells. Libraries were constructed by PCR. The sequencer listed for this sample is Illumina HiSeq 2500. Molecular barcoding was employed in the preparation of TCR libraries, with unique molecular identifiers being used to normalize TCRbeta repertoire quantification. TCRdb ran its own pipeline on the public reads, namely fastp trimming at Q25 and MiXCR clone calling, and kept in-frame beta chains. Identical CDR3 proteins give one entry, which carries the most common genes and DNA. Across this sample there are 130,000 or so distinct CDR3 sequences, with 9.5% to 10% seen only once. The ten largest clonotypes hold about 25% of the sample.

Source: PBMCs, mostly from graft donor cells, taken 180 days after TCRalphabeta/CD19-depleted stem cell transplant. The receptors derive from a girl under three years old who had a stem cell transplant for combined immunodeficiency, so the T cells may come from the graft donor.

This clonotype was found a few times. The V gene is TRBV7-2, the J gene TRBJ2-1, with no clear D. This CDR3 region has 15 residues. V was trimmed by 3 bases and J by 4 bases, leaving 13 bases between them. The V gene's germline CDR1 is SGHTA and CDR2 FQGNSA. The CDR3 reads CASSFAGPLYNEQFF. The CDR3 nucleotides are TGTGCCAGCAGCTTCGCAGGACCACTATACAATGAGCAGTTCTTC.

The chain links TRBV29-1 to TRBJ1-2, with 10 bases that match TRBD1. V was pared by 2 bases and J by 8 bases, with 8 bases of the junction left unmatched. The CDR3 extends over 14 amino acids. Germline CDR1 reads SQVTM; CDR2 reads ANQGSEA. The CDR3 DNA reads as TGCAGCGTTGAAAGAGGACAGGGGGTCTTGGGCTACACCTTC. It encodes CSVERGQGVLGYTF.

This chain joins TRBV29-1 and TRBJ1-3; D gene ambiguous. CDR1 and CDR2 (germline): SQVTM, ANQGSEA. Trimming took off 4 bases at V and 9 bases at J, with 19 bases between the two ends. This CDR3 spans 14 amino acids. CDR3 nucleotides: TGCAGCGTTGTGGTGGGAACCGTACCCGGCACCATATATTTT. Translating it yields CSVVVGTVPGTIYF.

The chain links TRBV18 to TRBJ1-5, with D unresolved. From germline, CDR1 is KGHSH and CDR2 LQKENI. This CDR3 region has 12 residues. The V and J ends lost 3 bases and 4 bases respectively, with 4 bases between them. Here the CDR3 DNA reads TGTGCCAGCTCACCGGAGAATCAGCCCCAGCATTTT. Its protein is CASSPENQPQHF. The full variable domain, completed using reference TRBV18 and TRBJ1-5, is NAGVMQNPRHLVRRRGQEARLRCSPMKGHSHVYWYRQLPEEGLKFMVYLQKENIIDESGMPKERFSAEFPKEGPSILRIQQVVRGDSAAYFCASSPENQPQHFGDGTRLSIL.

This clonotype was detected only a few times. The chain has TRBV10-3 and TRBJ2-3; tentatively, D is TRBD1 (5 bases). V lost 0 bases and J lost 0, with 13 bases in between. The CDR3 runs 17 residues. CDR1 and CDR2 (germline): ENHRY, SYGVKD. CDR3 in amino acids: CAISESTQGSSTDTQYF. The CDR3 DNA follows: TGTGCCATCAGTGAGTCGACTCAGGGTTCTAGCACAGATACGCAGTATTTT.

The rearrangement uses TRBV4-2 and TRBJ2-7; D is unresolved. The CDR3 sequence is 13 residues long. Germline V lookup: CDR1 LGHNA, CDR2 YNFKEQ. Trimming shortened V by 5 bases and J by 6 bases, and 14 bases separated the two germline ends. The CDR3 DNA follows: TGTGCCAGCAGCGCTAGGACCCTCCGCGAGCAGTACTTC. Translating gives CASSARTLREQYF.

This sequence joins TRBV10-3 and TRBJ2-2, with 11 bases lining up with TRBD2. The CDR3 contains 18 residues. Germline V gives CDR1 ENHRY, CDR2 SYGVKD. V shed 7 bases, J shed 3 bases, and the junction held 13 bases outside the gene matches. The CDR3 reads CAITRRGGLAADTGELFF. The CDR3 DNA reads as TGTGCCATCACCCGGAGGGGGGGACTAGCGGCCGACACCGGGGAGCTGTTTTTT.

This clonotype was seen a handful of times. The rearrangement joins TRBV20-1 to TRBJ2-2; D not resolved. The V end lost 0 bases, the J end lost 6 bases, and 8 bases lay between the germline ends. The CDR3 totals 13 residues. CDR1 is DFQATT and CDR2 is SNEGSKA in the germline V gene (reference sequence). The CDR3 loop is CSARDSLPGELFF. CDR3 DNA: TGCAGTGCTAGAGACTCGTTACCCGGGGAGCTGTTTTTT.

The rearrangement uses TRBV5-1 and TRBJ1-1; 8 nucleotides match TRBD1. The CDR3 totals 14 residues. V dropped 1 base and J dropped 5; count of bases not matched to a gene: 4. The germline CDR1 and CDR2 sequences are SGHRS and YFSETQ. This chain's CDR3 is CASSLQGAATEAFF. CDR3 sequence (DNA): TGCGCCAGCAGCTTGCAGGGGGCGGCGACTGAAGCTTTCTTT.

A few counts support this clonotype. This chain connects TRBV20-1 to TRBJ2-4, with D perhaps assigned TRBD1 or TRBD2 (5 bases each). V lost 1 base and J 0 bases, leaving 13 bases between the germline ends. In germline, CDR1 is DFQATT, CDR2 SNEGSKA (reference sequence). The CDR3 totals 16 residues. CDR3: CSARAVVGTAKNIQYF. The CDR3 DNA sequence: TGCAGTGCTAGAGCGGTAGTGGGGACAGCCAAAAACATTCAGTACTTC.

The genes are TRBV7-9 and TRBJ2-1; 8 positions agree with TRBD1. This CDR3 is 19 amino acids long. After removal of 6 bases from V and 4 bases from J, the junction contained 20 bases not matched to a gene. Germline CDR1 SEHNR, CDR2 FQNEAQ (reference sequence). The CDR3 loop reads CASRSRWQGAGARYNEQFF. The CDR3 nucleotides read TGTGCCAGCAGATCAAGGTGGCAGGGGGCAGGCGCGCGATACAATGAGCAGTTCTTC.

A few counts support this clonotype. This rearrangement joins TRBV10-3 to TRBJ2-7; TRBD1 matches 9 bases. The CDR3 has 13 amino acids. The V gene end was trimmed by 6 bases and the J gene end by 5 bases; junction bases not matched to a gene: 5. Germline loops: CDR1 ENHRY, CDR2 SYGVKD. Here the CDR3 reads CAIRRDRDHEQYF. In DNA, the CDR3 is TGTGCCATCAGACGGGACAGGGACCACGAGCAGTACTTC.

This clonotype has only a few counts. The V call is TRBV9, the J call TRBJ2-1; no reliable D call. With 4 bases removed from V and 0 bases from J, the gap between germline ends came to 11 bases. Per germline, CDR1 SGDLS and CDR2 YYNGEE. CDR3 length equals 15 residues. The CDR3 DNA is TGTGCCAGCAGCTTCAGGCTAAGCTCCTACAATGAGCAGTTCTTC. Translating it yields CASSFRLSSYNEQFF.

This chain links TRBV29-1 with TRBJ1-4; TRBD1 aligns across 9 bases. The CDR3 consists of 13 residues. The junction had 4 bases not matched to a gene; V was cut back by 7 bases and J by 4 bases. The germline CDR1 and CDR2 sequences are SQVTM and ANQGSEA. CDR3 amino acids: CSAKGQGNEKLFF. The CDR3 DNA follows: TGCAGCGCCAAGGGACAGGGTAATGAAAAACTGTTTTTT.